The T cell receptor (beta chain) under discussion was sequenced for a study of blood T cell repertoires in COVID-19. About the research overall: From the United States, Italy and Spain came samples of acute and convalescent COVID-19.

CDR3 length: 14 amino acids. Germline-derived CDR1 and CDR2 are SGHAT and FQNNGV. Turning to this clone: The germline gene is not matched at one end of the junction; a read error may be the cause.

The table came from immunoSEQ multiplex PCR; TCRdb's copy has only in-frame clones and leaves some out. The profile shows approximately 89,000 clones, around 75% of them singletons. Sequenced sample: peripheral blood. The receptor comes from a man in his sixties or seventies with acute or convalescent COVID-19. The chain links TRBV11-2 to TRBJ2-7, with TRBD2 matching over 12 bases. The CDR3 nucleotides read TGTGCCAGCAGCCGCGAGGTTCTAGCGGGAGGGTTCGGTTTC. Protein sequence: CASSREVLAGGFGF.